This is a list of T cell receptor beta chains from one sample in a study of T cells after yellow fever vaccination. TCRdb passed the 5' RACE reads through MiXCR, listing each CDR3 protein once. The data show 510,000 or so distinct CDR3 sequences, about 19% seen once. Sequencing used PBMCs, obtained 15 days after the yellow fever booster vaccination. The receptor set was obtained from a man aged 30 to 39 who received the YFV17D yellow fever vaccine. Both conserved end residues are part of each CDR3. The order of the fields is clone size, D gene, V gene, J gene, CDR3 DNA, CDR3 protein. The D gene is left open where the match is weak. A clone size is listed for some rows: how often the clone was seen (once, few, many), or a class if it is expanded.

clone_size: few
d_call: NA
v_call: TRBV4-3
j_call: TRBJ2-7
cdr3_nt: TGCGCCAGCAGCCAAGGTCTAGGCGCCTACGAGCAGTACTTC
cdr3_aa: CASSQGLGAYEQYF

clone_size: NA
d_call: TRBD1
v_call: TRBV7-3
j_call: TRBJ2-1
cdr3_nt: TGTGCCAGCAGCCAGGGGGCTAGTGAATACAATGAGCAGTTCTTC
cdr3_aa: CASSQGASEYNEQFF

clone_size: NA
d_call: TRBD2
v_call: TRBV15
j_call: TRBJ2-7
cdr3_nt: TGTGCCACCAGCAGCACTAGCGGGAGGGCTTACGAGCAGTACTTC
cdr3_aa: CATSSTSGRAYEQYF

clone_size: few
d_call: NA
v_call: TRBV7-9
j_call: TRBJ2-2
cdr3_nt: TGTGCCAGCGGCCCGGCGGGGACACTACTTTACACCGGGGAGCTGTTTTTT
cdr3_aa: CASGPAGTLLYTGELFF

clone_size: NA
d_call: NA
v_call: TRBV12-3/TRBV12-4
j_call: TRBJ2-3
cdr3_nt: TGTGCCAGCAGGCCGGGGACTTTAGATACGCAGTATTTT
cdr3_aa: CASRPGTLDTQYF

clone_size: few
d_call: TRBD2
v_call: TRBV6-6
j_call: TRBJ2-2
cdr3_nt: TGTGCCAGCAGTTATAGCGGGAGGGCCGGGGAGCTGTTTTTT
cdr3_aa: CASSYSGRAGELFF

clone_size: few
d_call: TRBD1
v_call: TRBV6-1
j_call: TRBJ2-1
cdr3_nt: TGTGCCAGCAGTACCGGGACAGGGGTATTAGGTGAGCAGTTCTTC
cdr3_aa: CASSTGTGVLGEQFF

clone_size: NA
d_call: NA
v_call: TRBV28
j_call: TRBJ2-5
cdr3_nt: TGTGCCAGCAGTTTGGGGTCCCTGGGGGAAGAGACCCAGTACTTC
cdr3_aa: CASSLGSLGEETQYF

clone_size: NA
d_call: TRBD1
v_call: TRBV11-1
j_call: TRBJ1-1
cdr3_nt: TGTGCCAGCAGCTTCTCCAGGGGGGGTATCGGGGACACTGAAGCTTTCTTT
cdr3_aa: CASSFSRGGIGDTEAFF

clone_size: few
d_call: NA
v_call: TRBV6-5
j_call: TRBJ2-7
cdr3_nt: TGTGCCAGCAGACAGGCCCCCTACGAGCAGTACTTC
cdr3_aa: CASRQAPYEQYF

clone_size: NA
d_call: TRBD1
v_call: TRBV19
j_call: TRBJ2-7
cdr3_nt: TGTGCCACTGGGACAGGGATAATCTACGAGCAGTACTTC
cdr3_aa: CATGTGIIYEQYF

clone_size: few
d_call: TRBD2
v_call: TRBV4-1
j_call: TRBJ2-2
cdr3_nt: TGCGCCAGCAGCCAAGAGGGGACTAGCGGGAGTGGGGAGCTGTTTTTT
cdr3_aa: CASSQEGTSGSGELFF

clone_size: NA
d_call: NA
v_call: TRBV2
j_call: TRBJ1-5
cdr3_nt: TGTGCCAGCAGTCAAGGTGGGCGCCAGCAGCCCCAGCATTTT
cdr3_aa: CASSQGGRQQPQHF

clone_size: few
d_call: NA
v_call: TRBV7-2
j_call: TRBJ2-4
cdr3_nt: TGTGCCAGCAGCTTAGTATATATAGCCAAAAACATTCAGTACTTC
cdr3_aa: CASSLVYIAKNIQYF

clone_size: many
d_call: TRBD1
v_call: TRBV4-3
j_call: TRBJ2-2
cdr3_nt: TGCGCCAGCAGCCATGACAGGGCCGCGAACACCGGGGAGCTGTTTTTT
cdr3_aa: CASSHDRAANTGELFF

clone_size: few
d_call: NA
v_call: TRBV10-3
j_call: TRBJ1-5
cdr3_nt: TGTGCCATCAGTGATGGGGAGCGGGTCCCGCCCCAGCATTTT
cdr3_aa: CAISDGERVPPQHF

clone_size: NA
d_call: NA
v_call: TRBV29-1
j_call: TRBJ2-2
cdr3_nt: TGCAGCGTTGAAGTCAGAAACACCGGGGAGCTGTTTTTT
cdr3_aa: CSVEVRNTGELFF

clone_size: few
d_call: NA
v_call: TRBV4-2
j_call: TRBJ2-7
cdr3_nt: TGTGCCAGCAGCCAAGTCTTGGGGGTTGGGTCCTACGAGCAGTACTTC
cdr3_aa: CASSQVLGVGSYEQYF

clone_size: few
d_call: NA
v_call: TRBV19
j_call: TRBJ2-1
cdr3_nt: TGTGCCAGTAGTATGGACAGATGGGACAATGAGCAGTTCTTC
cdr3_aa: CASSMDRWDNEQFF

clone_size: NA
d_call: NA
v_call: TRBV10-1
j_call: TRBJ1-2
cdr3_nt: TGCGCCAGCAGTGAGTCAGGGGCAGTGCCCCTCGGTCTCCACTATGGCTACACCTTC
cdr3_aa: CASSESGAVPLGLHYGYTF

clone_size: few
d_call: NA
v_call: TRBV7-2
j_call: TRBJ2-1
cdr3_nt: TGTGCCAGCAGCCAAATGCAGGTCTCCTACAATGAGCAGTTCTTC
cdr3_aa: CASSQMQVSYNEQFF

clone_size: few
d_call: TRBD2
v_call: TRBV27
j_call: TRBJ2-7
cdr3_nt: TGTGCCAGCAGTCCCCCTAGCGGGAGACCCCCCTACGAGCAGTACTTC
cdr3_aa: CASSPPSGRPPYEQYF